Sequencing of this TCR beta chain was carried out in a study of PD-L1 blockade in urothelial cancer. Study observations and caveats: Lower pretreatment blood TCR clonality, under the median, predicted better survival, researchers reported.

On this clone itself: Antigen unknown.

Described time point: pretreatment peripheral blood. Produced via immunoSEQ multiplex PCR; TCRdb's table is partial and in-frame only. The data hold 50,000 to 70,000 clones, with about 81% observed a single time. V lost 5 bases and J 5 bases, leaving 22 bases between the germline ends. CDR3 size: 16 residues. Germline V gene lookup returns CDR1 SGHNT and CDR2 YENEEA. This specimen was PBMCs, taken around atezolizumab (anti-PD-L1) treatment. The source is a man in his 70s with urothelial cancer. V and J are TRBV11-3 and TRBJ2-7; D perhaps matches TRBD1 (6 bases). The CDR3 DNA follows: TGTGCCAGCAGCCCGGAAACAGGGTCCGTAGGAAACGAGCAGTACTTC. Its protein is CASSPETGSVGNEQYF.